This T cell receptor beta chain was sequenced for a study of cytomegalovirus exposure and HLA in healthy donors. Per germline, CDR1 SGHRS and CDR2 YFSETQ. With 4 bases clipped from V and 8 bases from J, the junction kept 10 bases outside the gene matches. CDR3 size: 14 residues. This PCR relied on a set of 60 Vbeta primers and 13 Jbeta primers. Assay used: immunoSEQ multiplex PCR; TCRdb lists only in-frame clones, some missing. The table includes 150,000 to 200,000 clones, roughly 80% detected once. The sample holds a few counts of this clone. This sequence originates from a man in his forties in good health and CMV-seropositive. Sequenced input: PBMCs. The chain has TRBV5-1 and TRBJ1-2; the match to TRBD1 covers 8 bases. CDR3 residues: CASSPGAGGRGYTF. The CDR3 bases are TGCGCCAGCAGCCCCGGGGCAGGGGGCAGGGGCTACACCTTC. Using reference TRBV5-1 and TRBJ1-2 for the parts outside the CDR3, the full variable domain is KAGVTQTPRYLIKTRGQQVTLSCSPISGHRSVSWYQQTPGQGLQFLFEYFSETQRNKGNFPGRFSGRQFSNSRSEMNVSTLELGDSALYLCASSPGAGGRGYTFGSGTRLTVV.